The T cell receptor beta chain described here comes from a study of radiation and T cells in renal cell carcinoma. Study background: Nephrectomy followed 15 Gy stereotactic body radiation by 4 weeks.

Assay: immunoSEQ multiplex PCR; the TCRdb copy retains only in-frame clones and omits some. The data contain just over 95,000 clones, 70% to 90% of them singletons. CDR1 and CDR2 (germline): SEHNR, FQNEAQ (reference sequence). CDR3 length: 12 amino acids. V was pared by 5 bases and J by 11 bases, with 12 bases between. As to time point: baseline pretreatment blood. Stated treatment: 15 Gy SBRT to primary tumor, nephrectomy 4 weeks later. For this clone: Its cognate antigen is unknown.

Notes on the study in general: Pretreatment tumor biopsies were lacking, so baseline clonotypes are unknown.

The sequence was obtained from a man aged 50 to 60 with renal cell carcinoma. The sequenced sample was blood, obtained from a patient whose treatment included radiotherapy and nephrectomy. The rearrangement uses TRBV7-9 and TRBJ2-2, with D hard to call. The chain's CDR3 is CASSQLGTELFF. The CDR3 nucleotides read TGTGCCAGCAGCCAGCTAGGCACCGAGCTGTTTTTT.